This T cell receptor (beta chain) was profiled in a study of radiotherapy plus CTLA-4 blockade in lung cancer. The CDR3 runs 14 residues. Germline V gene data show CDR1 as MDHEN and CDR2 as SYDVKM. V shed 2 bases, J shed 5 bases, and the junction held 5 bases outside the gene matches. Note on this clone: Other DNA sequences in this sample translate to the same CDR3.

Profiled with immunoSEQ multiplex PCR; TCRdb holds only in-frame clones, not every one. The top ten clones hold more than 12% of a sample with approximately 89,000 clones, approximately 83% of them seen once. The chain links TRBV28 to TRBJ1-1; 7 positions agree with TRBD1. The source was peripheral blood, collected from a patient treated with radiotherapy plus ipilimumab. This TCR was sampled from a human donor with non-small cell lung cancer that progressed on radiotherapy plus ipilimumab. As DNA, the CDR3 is TGTGCCAGCAGTTTAGGAGGGGGCAGGACTGAAGCTTTCTTT. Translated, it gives CASSLGGGRTEAFF.